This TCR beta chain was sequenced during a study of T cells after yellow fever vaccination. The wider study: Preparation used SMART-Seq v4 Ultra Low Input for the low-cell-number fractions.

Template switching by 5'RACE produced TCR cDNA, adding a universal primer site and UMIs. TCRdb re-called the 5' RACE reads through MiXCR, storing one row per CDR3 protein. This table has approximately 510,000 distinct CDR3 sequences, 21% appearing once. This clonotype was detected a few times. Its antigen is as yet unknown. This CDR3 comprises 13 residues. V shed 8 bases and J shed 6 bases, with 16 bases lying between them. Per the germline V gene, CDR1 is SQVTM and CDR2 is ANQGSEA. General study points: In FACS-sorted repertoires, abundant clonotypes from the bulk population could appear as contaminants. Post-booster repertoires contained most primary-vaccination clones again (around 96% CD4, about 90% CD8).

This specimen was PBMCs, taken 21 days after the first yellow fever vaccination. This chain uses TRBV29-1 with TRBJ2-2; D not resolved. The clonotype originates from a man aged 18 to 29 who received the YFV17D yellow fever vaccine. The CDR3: CSTLVFPPGELFF. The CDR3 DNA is TGCAGCACATTAGTTTTCCCCCCCGGGGAGCTGTTTTTT.